This entry lists 5 T cell receptor beta chains sequenced from one sample in a study of early T cells in non-severe SARS-CoV-2 infection. Using its own MiXCR run on the 5' RACE reads, TCRdb lists one record per CDR3 protein. The table has tens of thousands of distinct CDR3 sequences, around 15% seen once. Sequencing used whole blood. These receptors all stem from an adult who was a healthcare worker with PCR-confirmed SARS-CoV-2 infection or an uninfected control (not recorded which).

The chain has TRBV12-3 or TRBV12-4 and TRBJ2-2; tentative D call: TRBD1 (6 bases). There are 16 residues in the CDR3. Trimming stripped 7 bases from V and 5 bases from J, with 20 bases between. The CDR3 DNA reads as TGTGCCAGCAATCCCGGAGCTGTTCAGGGGACCGGGGAGCTGTTTTTT. It specifies CASNPGAVQGTGELFF.

The CDR3 nucleotides read TGCGCCAGCAGCTTGCGGGCAGGGGGCATAGATACGCAGTATTTT. This sequence encodes CASSLRAGGIDTQYF. V and J are TRBV5-1 and TRBJ2-3; 8 bases fit TRBD1. CDR1 SGHRS and CDR2 YFSETQ come from the germline V gene. The CDR3 is 15 amino acids. J gave up 5 bases and V 1 base, and 6 bases lay outside the gene matches.

This clonotype was counted between two and nine times. The rearrangement joins TRBV29-1 to TRBJ1-1; D remains ambiguous. The CDR3 is 13 amino acids. Germline assignment: CDR1 SQVTM and CDR2 ANQGSEA. Trimming stripped 8 bases from V and 4 bases from J, with 17 bases between. The CDR3 DNA reads as TGCAGCTCCACGTCAGTATCAAGCACTGAAGCTTTCTTT. This codes for CSSTSVSSTEAFF.

This clonotype was seen more than once but under ten times. The chain has TRBV15 and TRBJ2-7; D is ambiguous. CDR1 LNHNV and CDR2 YYDKDF come from the germline V gene (reference sequence). Deletions cut 1 base from V and 0 bases from J, with 10 bases between. This CDR3 region has 15 residues. CDR3 in DNA: TGTGCCACCAGCAGAGTAGGCACCTCCTCCTACGAGCAGTACTTC. Translating gives CATSRVGTSSYEQYF.

This sequence joins TRBV6-2 or TRBV6-3 and TRBJ1-2; 9 positions match TRBD1. Per germline, CDR1 MNHEY and CDR2 SVGEGT. V lost 6 bases, J lost 7 bases, and 6 bases stayed unmatched. The CDR3 length is 13 residues. CDR3 bases: TGTGCCAGCAGACCTACAGGGGGCTTTGGCTACACCTTC. Its protein is CASRPTGGFGYTF.